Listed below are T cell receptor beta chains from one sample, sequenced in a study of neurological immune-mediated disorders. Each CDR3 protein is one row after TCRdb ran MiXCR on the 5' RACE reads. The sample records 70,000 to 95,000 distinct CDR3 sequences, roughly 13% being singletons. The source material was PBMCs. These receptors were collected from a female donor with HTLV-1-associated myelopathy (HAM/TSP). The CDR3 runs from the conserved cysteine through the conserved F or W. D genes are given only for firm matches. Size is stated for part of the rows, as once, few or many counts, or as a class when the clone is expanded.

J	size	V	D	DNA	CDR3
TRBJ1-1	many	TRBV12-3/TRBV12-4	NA	TGTGCCAGCAGAAAACGGATGAACACTGAAGCTTTCTTT	CASRKRMNTEAFF
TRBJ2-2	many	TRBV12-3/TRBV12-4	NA	TGTGCCAGCAGCACTGAGGGGCTGAACACCGGGGAGCTGTTTTTT	CASSTEGLNTGELFF
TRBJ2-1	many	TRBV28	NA	TGTGCCAGCAGTTTACAGGGGAATGAGCAGTTCTTC	CASSLQGNEQFF
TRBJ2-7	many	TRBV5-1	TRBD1	TGCGCCAGCAGTAAATACCGGGACAGCTTCTACGAGCAGTACTTC	CASSKYRDSFYEQYF
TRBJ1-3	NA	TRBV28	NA	TGTGCCAGCAGCCCCCCGGCAGGCCGTGGAAACACCATATATTTT	CASSPPAGRGNTIYF
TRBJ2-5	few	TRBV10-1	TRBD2	TGCGCCAGCAGTGGCGGGACTAGGATAGAGACCCAGTACTTC	CASSGGTRIETQYF
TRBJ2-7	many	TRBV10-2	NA	TGCGCCAGCAGTGACAGGGACATCACCTTCTACGAGCAGTACTTC	CASSDRDITFYEQYF
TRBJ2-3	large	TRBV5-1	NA	TGTGCCAGCAGTTCAGGGAGCACAGATACGCAGTATTTT	CASSSGSTDTQYF
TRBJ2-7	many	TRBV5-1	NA	TGCGCCAGCAGCTTGGGGAACCACCCTTGGCAGTTCGACGAGCAGTACTTC	CASSLGNHPWQFDEQYF
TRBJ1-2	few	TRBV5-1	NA	TGCGCCAGCAGCTTGGATGTGAGTGGCTACACCTTC	CASSLDVSGYTF
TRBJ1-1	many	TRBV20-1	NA	TGCAGTGCTAGGTCAGGGAACACTGAAGCTTTCTTT	CSARSGNTEAFF
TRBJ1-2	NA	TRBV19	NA	TGTGCCAGTAGCAATAGAAAAGGCACAGGGAAGGATTTGAACTATGGCTACACCTTC	CASSNRKGTGKDLNYGYTF
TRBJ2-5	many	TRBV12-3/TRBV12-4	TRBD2	TGTGCCAGCAGTGCCAGCGGGGTACGAGAGACCCAGTACTTC	CASSASGVRETQYF
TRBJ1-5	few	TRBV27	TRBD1	TGTGCCAGCAGTAGACAGGGTACGGGTCAGCCCCAGCATTTT	CASSRQGTGQPQHF
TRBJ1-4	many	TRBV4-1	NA	TGCGCCAGCAGCCAAGGCGAGGGCAGCCTGACGCGGACTAATGAAAAACTGTTTTTT	CASSQGEGSLTRTNEKLFF
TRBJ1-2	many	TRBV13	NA	TGTGCCAGCAGCTTAATGGGAGATGGCTACACCTTC	CASSLMGDGYTF
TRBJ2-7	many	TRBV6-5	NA	TGTGCCAGCAGTCCGTCCGGGACCCCCTACGAGCAGTACTTC	CASSPSGTPYEQYF
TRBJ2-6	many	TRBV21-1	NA	TGTGCCAGCAGCAAAGAATATCGATTGAGGGTATTCTGGGCCAACGTCCTGACTTTC	CASSKEYRLRVFWANVLTF
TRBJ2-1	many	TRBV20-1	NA	TGCAGTGCTAGAGGACATCTCTACAATGAGCAGTTCTTC	CSARGHLYNEQFF
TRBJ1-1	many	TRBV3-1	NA	TGTGCCAGCGGACAGAGCATGAACACTGAAGCTTTCTTT	CASGQSMNTEAFF
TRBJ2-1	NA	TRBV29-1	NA	TGCAGCGGTCGCCCCAGGGGAATGCCCTACAATGAGCAGTTCTTC	CSGRPRGMPYNEQFF
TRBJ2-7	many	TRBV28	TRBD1	TGTGCCAGCAGGTCGGGACAGGGCGTCAACGAGCAGTACTTC	CASRSGQGVNEQYF
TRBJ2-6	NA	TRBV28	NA	TGTGCCAGCAGACTCTTCTCTGGGGCCAACGTCCTGACTTTC	CASRLFSGANVLTF
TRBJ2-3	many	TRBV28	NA	TGTGCCAGCAGTTTAGAACAGGACGCAGATACGCAGTATTTT	CASSLEQDADTQYF
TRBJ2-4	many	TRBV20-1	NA	TGCAGTGCTGATACACCCCAGCGGGCCAAAAACATTCAGTACTTC	CSADTPQRAKNIQYF
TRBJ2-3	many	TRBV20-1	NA	TGCAGTGCTCCCGGAGGGTCAGCACAGGATACGCAGTATTTT	CSAPGGSAQDTQYF
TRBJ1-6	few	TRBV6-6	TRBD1	TGTGCCAGCAGCTCGACAGGGCCTATTAATTCACCCCTCCACTTT	CASSSTGPINSPLHF
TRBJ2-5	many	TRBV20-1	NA	TGCAGTGCTAGTTATTGGGGGCGCGGGGAGACCCAGTACTTC	CSASYWGRGETQYF
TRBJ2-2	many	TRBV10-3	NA	TGTGCCACACCCTCCGGGGCGACGAACACCGGGGAGCTGTTTTTT	CATPSGATNTGELFF
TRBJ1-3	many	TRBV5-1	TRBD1	TGCGCCAGCAGCTTCGGGGGACAGGGTTATGGAAACACCATATATTTT	CASSFGGQGYGNTIYF
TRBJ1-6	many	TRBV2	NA	TGTGCCAGCGGCAATCGGAAAGGCTCCTATAATTCACCCCTCCACTTT	CASGNRKGSYNSPLHF
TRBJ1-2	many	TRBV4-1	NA	TGCGCCAGCAGCCAAGATAAGCGGGGAGCTAACTATGGCTACACCTTC	CASSQDKRGANYGYTF
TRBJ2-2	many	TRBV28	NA	TGTGCCAGCAGTGGGAACACCGGGGAGCTGTTTTTT	CASSGNTGELFF
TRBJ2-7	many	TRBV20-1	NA	TGCAGTGCTAACTTTGCCCAGTCCTACGAGCAGTACTTC	CSANFAQSYEQYF
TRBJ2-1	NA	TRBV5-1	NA	TGCGCCAGCAGCCACGGGTCTCCTACGTGGGATGAGCAGTTCTTC	CASSHGSPTWDEQFF
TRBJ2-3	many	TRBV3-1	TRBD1	TGTGCCAGCAGCGAGAGGGGGCGCATTAGCACAGATACGCAGTATTTT	CASSERGRISTDTQYF
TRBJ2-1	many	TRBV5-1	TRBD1	TGCGCCAGCAGCTTCGGGGACAGGGATTCGGGTGAGCAGTTCTTC	CASSFGDRDSGEQFF
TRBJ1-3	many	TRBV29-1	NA	TGCAGCGGAATGGACGTATCCCCCGGTAGAGGAAACACCATATATTTT	CSGMDVSPGRGNTIYF
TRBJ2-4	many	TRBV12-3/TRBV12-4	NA	TGTGCCAGCAGTTTTGGGGGCGACATTCAGTACTTC	CASSFGGDIQYF
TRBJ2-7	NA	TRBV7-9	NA	TGTGCCAGCAGCGGCGAGGGGAACCCCACTGCCGAGCAGTACTTC	CASSGEGNPTAEQYF
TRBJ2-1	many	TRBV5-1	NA	TGCGCCAGCAGCTTGTCTCCGGGGTACAATGAGCAGTTCTTC	CASSLSPGYNEQFF
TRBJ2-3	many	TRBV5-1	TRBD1	TGCGCCAGCAGCTTGGGTGGACTCCGGGACAGGCTGGAGTATTTT	CASSLGGLRDRLEYF
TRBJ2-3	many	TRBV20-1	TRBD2	TGCAGTGCTAGCGGACGGGGGGGTCCAGGCACAGATACGCAGTATTTT	CSASGRGGPGTDTQYF
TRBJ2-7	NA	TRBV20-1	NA	TGCAGTGCACCCGGACGGATCTACGAGCAGTACTTC	CSAPGRIYEQYF
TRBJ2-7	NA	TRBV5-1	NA	TGCGCCAGCAGCTCGCGGACGACCCCCTACGAGCAGTACTTC	CASSSRTTPYEQYF
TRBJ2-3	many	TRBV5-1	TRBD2	TGCGCCAGCAGCCCCGGACTAGCGGGGGGTTGGACAGATACGCAGTATTTT	CASSPGLAGGWTDTQYF
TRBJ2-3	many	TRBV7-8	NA	TGTGCCAGCAGCTTAAGAGTGCGCACAGATACGCAGTATTTT	CASSLRVRTDTQYF
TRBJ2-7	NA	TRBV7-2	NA	TGTGCTAGCAGCTTAAGGGGACGGACCTACGAGCAGTACTTC	CASSLRGRTYEQYF
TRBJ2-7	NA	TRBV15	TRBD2	TGTGCTACCAGCAGAAATCTGGGACTAGAAATCGACGAGCAGTACTTT	CATSRNLGLEIDEQYF
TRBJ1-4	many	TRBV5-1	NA	TGCGCCAGCAGCTTGGGGGGAAGGACTAATGAAAAACTGTTTTTT	CASSLGGRTNEKLFF
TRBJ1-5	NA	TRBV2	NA	TGTGCCAGCAAGGGGGTCTACAATCAGCCCCAGCATTTT	CASKGVYNQPQHF
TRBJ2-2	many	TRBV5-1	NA	TGCGCCAGCAGTATCGGGGGGCCGGGCACCGGGGAGCTGTTTTTT	CASSIGGPGTGELFF